This TCR beta chain was obtained from a study of shared clonotypes between healthy human individuals. Study outcomes and limitations: Against clonotypes common to all four donors, non-shared ones had lower generation probabilities. What rarefaction showed was incomplete sorted-subset sequencing despite large depth.

Germline CDR1 is SGHTA and CDR2 is FQGNSA. The ends were cut back, 4 bases at V and 3 bases at J, with 10 bases in the middle. This CDR3 is 14 amino acids long. Clones were read by immunoSEQ multiplex PCR, and TCRdb kept only the in-frame ones, dropping some. The table has 300,000 to 400,000 clones, roughly 80% seen once; the top ten hold more than 9%. As to this clone: The antigen remains unidentified.

The sequencing sample was made of memory CD4+ T cells sorted from blood. The subset denotes: CD45RA-negative fraction. This clonotype originated in a man aged 30 to 45 in good health. The chain employs TRBV7-2 and TRBJ2-1; tentatively, D is TRBD2 (6 bases). The CDR3 here is CASSSIADYNEQFF. The CDR3 nucleotides read TGTGCCAGCAGCTCAATAGCGGACTACAATGAGCAGTTCTTC.